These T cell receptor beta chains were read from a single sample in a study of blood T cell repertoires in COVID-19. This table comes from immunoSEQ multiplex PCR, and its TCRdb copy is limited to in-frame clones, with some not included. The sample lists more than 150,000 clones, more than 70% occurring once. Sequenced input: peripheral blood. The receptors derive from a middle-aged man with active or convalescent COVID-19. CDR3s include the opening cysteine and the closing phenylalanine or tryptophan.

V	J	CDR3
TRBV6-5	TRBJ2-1	CASRGQGGLGNEQFF
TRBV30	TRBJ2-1	CAWSSGGAVPLTEQFF
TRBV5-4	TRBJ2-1	CASSLFSGGVTYNEQFF
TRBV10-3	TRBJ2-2	CAVGKGVDTGELFF
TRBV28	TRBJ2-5	CASSHFRGIQETQYF
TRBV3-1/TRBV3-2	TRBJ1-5	CASSQKGTGGAGQPQHF
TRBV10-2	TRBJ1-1	CASSNGQGKNTEAFF
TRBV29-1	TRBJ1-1	CSVLLARGLRNTEAFF
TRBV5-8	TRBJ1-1	CASSLYLRTNTEAFF
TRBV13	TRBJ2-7	CASRRQGARYEQYF
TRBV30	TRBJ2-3	CAWSRRGSGTDTQYF
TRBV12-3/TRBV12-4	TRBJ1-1	CASSSRGISEAFF
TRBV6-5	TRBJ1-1	CASSSRAGNTEAFF
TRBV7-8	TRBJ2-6	CASSHYRLLPPGANVLTF
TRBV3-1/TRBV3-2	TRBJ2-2	CASMSTNTGELFF
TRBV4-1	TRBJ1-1	CASSQALLGQNTEAFF
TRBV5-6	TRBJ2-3	CASSLSSTSSTGDTQYF
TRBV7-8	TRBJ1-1	CASSLAAYTGAEAFF
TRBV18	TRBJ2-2	CASSQPPGLANTGELFF
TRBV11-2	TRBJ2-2	CASSPSRDRGYDGELFF
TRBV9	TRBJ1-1	CASSTSRGGEAFF
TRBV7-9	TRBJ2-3	CASSLSPGQGPDTQYF
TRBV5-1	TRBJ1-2	CASSGDSIYGYTF
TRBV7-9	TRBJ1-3	CASSTPGGTGNTIYF
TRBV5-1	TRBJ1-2	CASSAGTGNGYTF
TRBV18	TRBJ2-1	CASSASGTVYNEQFF
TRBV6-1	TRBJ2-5	CASSGVAGGRGAETQYF
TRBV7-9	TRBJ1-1	CASSPGQGRTEAFF
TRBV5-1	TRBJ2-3	CASSVGTGGSRASTDTQYF
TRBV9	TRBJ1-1	CASSVGPGAEAFF
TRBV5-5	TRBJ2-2	CASSLTGQGYAGELFF
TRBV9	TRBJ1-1	CASSERQIMNTEAFF
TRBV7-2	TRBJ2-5	CASSQGLAGGSQYF
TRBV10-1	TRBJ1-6	CASSPNFAWTGVNSPLHF
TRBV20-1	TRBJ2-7	CSARDSGF
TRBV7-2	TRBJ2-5	CASSLERQETQYF
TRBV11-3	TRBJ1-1	CASSQNRGNTEAFF
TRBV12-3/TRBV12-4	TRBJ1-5	CASSPGGRQPQHF
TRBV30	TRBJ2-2	CAGPLLRTGNTGELFF
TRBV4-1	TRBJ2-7	CASSLRTGGPYEQYF
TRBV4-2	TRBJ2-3	CASSQERQGAADTQYF